Below are 5 T cell receptor beta chains sequenced from a single sample in a study of breast tumors, draining lymph nodes, adjacent tissues. Each CDR3 protein gets one entry after TCRdb re-called the multiplex PCR reads with MiXCR. The sample shows some 130,000 distinct CDR3 sequences, approximately 20% of them seen only once. Breast cancer patients provided tissue from their axillary draining lymph nodes. The sequenced material came from axillary lymph node tissue. The receptors were sampled from a female donor with breast cancer. Some clones in this sample may be carry-over from other donors' samples.

This clonotype occurred many times. The genes are TRBV19 and TRBJ1-5; tentative D call: TRBD1 (6 bases). Deletions cut 3 bases from V and 5 bases from J, with 17 bases between. The CDR3 runs 16 residues. Germline values: CDR1 LNHDA, CDR2 SQIVND (reference sequence). CDR3 DNA: TGTGCCAGTAGTATCTGGTTCAGGGGAACTCATCAGCCCCAGCATTTT. This sequence encodes CASSIWFRGTHQPQHF.

Details on this clonotype: The germline gene is not matched at one end of the junction; a read error may be the cause. The chain employs TRBV30 and TRBJ1-4; the D gene is possibly TRBD1 (6 bases). This CDR3 has 15 residues. Per the germline V gene, CDR1 is GTSNPN and CDR2 is SVGIG (reference sequence). CDR3 loop: CAWSVRGGANEELFF. CDR3 nucleotide sequence: TGTGCCTGGAGTGTACGTGGGGGGGCTAATGAAGAACTGTTTTTT.

As concerns this clonotype: Possible read error: a much larger clone is one base away. The rearrangement links TRBV5-4 to TRBJ2-3; a possible D gene is TRBD1 (6 bases). There are 16 residues in the CDR3. Germline CDR1 is SGHNT and CDR2 is YYREEE (reference sequence). Trimming shortened V by 7 bases and J by 0 bases, and 18 bases separated the two germline ends. CDR3 coding DNA: TGTGCCAGCGGCTCTGGGGGCTTTGCTAGCACAGATACGCAGTATTTT. It encodes CASGSGGFASTDTQYF.

The chain has TRBV5-6 and TRBJ1-5; possible D gene TRBD1, 5 bases. The CDR3 has 14 residues. In germline, CDR1 is SGHDT, CDR2 YYEEEE. Trimming took off 2 bases at V and 2 bases at J, with 8 bases between the two ends. CDR3 sequence reads: CASSFRRGNQPQHF. In nucleotides, the CDR3 is TGTGCCAGCAGCTTTCGCAGGGGCAATCAGCCCCAGCATTTT.

This clonotype was seen at least ten times. This chain joins TRBV18 and TRBJ2-1; TRBD2 matches at 8 bases. Germline CDR1 and CDR2: KGHSH and LQKENI. The CDR3 extends over 15 amino acids. J lost 4 bases, V lost 2 bases, and 4 bases had no gene match. The CDR3 loop is CASSPERERYNEQFF. The CDR3 DNA reads as TGTGCCAGCTCACCAGAGCGGGAGAGATACAATGAGCAGTTCTTC.